This T cell receptor (beta chain) came from a study of blood T cells in healthy people across ages. Across the whole study: Per two T cells, about one barcoded beta molecule was captured through template switching.

About this clonotype: Its specificity is not known.

The draw of peripheral blood yielded about 10 milliliters from each donor. Trimming took off 0 bases at V and 3 bases at J, with 9 bases between the two ends. The length of the CDR3 is 15 residues. Per the germline V gene, CDR1 is SGHAT and CDR2 is FQNNGV. Overall study findings and caveats: Roughly linear age-related decline in beta diversity appeared, significant by age roughly 40. Compared with aged donors, long-lived donors showed fewer expanded clones, suggesting selection.

A second about 6 to 12 cycle PCR used barcoded and J-beta primers. TCRdb processed the 5' RACE reads anew with MiXCR; each CDR3 protein has one entry. The sample includes roughly 1,800,000 distinct CDR3 sequences, roughly 50% of them seen just once. Sequenced: blood. The clonotype originates from a woman aged 40 to 49 in good health. The genes are TRBV11-2 and TRBJ2-1, with D possibly being TRBD1 (6 bases). The DNA of the CDR3 is TGTGCCAGCAGCTTAGAGGGGGCCATCTACAATGAGCAGTTCTTC. The encoded protein is CASSLEGAIYNEQFF.